The rows below give T cell receptor beta chains drawn from one sample of a study of T cells in Graves' hyperthyroidism and ophthalmopathy. TCRdb reanalysed the multiplex PCR reads using MiXCR and keeps one entry per CDR3 protein. The sample has nearly 750,000 distinct CDR3 sequences, roughly a third seen once. Sequencing was carried out using blood. All receptors come from a woman aged 40 to 49 with Graves' hyperthyroidism. Each CDR3 is given with its conserved first and last residue. D genes are given only for firm matches. Only part of the rows carry a size: once, few, many, or a class if the clone is expanded.

v_call,clone_size,d_call,j_call,cdr3_nt,cdr3_aa
TRBV7-8,NA,NA,TRBJ1-4,TGTGCCAGCACCCACGGCGCAGTTTACGAAAAACTGTTTTTT,CASTHGAVYEKLFF
TRBV10-3,NA,NA,TRBJ2-1,TGTGGCATCAGTCCGGGCCAAGGGGCAGAGCAGTTCTTC,CGISPGQGAEQFF
TRBV10-2,many,NA,TRBJ1-3,TGCGCCAGCAGGTTAGCGGGGAACCTCGGAAACACCATATATTTT,CASRLAGNLGNTIYF
TRBV6-6,NA,TRBD1,TRBJ2-7,TGTGCCAGCGTTGAAGCCGGGACAGCATACTACGAGCAGTACTTC,CASVEAGTAYYEQYF
TRBV10-3,many,NA,TRBJ1-1,TGTGCCATCAGTCCTGACAGGAGTGGTACTGAAGCTTTCTTT,CAISPDRSGTEAFF
TRBV25-1,NA,NA,TRBJ1-1,TGTGCCAGCAGTGAAGGGGGGACGTGGGCTTTCTTT,CASSEGGTWAFF
TRBV4-1,many,NA,TRBJ2-5,TGCGCCAGCAGCCACCCGGACAGTCAAGAGACCCAGTACTTC,CASSHPDSQETQYF
TRBV6-1,few,NA,TRBJ1-1,TGTGCCAGCAGTTACTCCAGACAGAACACTGAAGCTTTCTTT,CASSYSRQNTEAFF
TRBV7-9,many,NA,TRBJ1-4,TGTGCCAGCAGCCTAAACCTACAGGGCGGTGTTAACGAAAAACTGTTTTTT,CASSLNLQGGVNEKLFF
TRBV5-1,NA,NA,TRBJ2-7,TGCGCCAGCAGCTCCAACTCGGGGGTTGGTTACGAGCAGTACTTC,CASSSNSGVGYEQYF
TRBV7-9,many,TRBD1,TRBJ2-5,TGTGCCAGCAGCTCCCCCCAAGGGGGCAGGCAAGAGACCCAGTACTTC,CASSSPQGGRQETQYF
TRBV4-1,few,NA,TRBJ2-5,TGCGCCAGCAGAGATGTCGGGGGAGAGACCCAGTACTTC,CASRDVGGETQYF
TRBV10-3,NA,TRBD1,TRBJ1-1,TGTGCCATCAGTGAGAGAACAGGAGCAGGGGGCATTGAAGCTTTCTTT,CAISERTGAGGIEAFF
TRBV5-1,few,NA,TRBJ1-1,TGCGCCAGCAGCCCAACAGCACAGGGCCCTGAAGCTTTCTTT,CASSPTAQGPEAFF
TRBV7-2,NA,TRBD1,TRBJ1-2,TGTGCCAGCAGCTCCGCGGAGGGGGCGGGAGGCTACACCTTC,CASSSAEGAGGYTF
TRBV10-3,many,NA,TRBJ1-1,TGTGCCATCAGTGAGACAGGGAACACTGAAGCTTTCTTT,CAISETGNTEAFF
TRBV6-6,NA,NA,TRBJ2-7,TGTGCCAGCAGTTACCCCCGCTTCGGGGGCGCCTCCTCCTACGAGCAGTACTTC,CASSYPRFGGASSYEQYF
TRBV10-3,NA,NA,TRBJ2-1,TGTGCCATCAGTGAAGGGACCGACAATGAGCAGTTCTTC,CAISEGTDNEQFF
TRBV10-3,NA,TRBD1,TRBJ2-5,TGTGCCATCAGTGGACCAGGGGGCGGAGAGACCCAGTACTTC,CAISGPGGGETQYF
TRBV10-2,NA,NA,TRBJ2-3,NA,CASILAGRYTDTQYF
TRBV24-1,NA,NA,TRBJ1-2,TGTGCCAGCAGTTTAGGGCAATGGGGGAGAGGGGGCTACACCTTC,CASSLGQWGRGGYTF
TRBV10-3,NA,NA,TRBJ1-5,TGTGCCATCAGTGAGAGGGCAGGGGAAATATATCAGCCCCAGCATTTT,CAISERAGEIYQPQHF
TRBV11-2,many,NA,TRBJ1-1,TGTGCCAGCCATAAGAGTCGGATGAACACTGAAGCTTTCTTT,CASHKSRMNTEAFF
TRBV29-1,NA,NA,TRBJ1-2,TGCAGCGTTGTAGGGGAAGGTGGCTACACCTTC,CSVVGEGGYTF
TRBV19,many,TRBD1,TRBJ2-7,TGTGCCAGTAGATCCCAGGGGGCGGGCGAGCAGTACTTC,CASRSQGAGEQYF
TRBV29-1,NA,NA,TRBJ1-1,TGCAGCGTCGGGACCCCCACTGAAGCTTTCTTT,CSVGTPTEAFF
TRBV6-1,NA,TRBD1,TRBJ1-6,TGTGCCAGCAGTGAGGAAGACCGGGACAGAAATTCACCCCTCCACTTT,CASSEEDRDRNSPLHF
TRBV29-1,many,NA,TRBJ1-2,TGCAGCGTCTCCGACTATGGCTACACCTTC,CSVSDYGYTF
TRBV20-1,NA,TRBD2,TRBJ2-5,TGCAGTGCTAGCCCCCCCGGGGGGGAGACCCAGTACTTC,CSASPPGGETQYF
TRBV20-1,NA,NA,TRBJ2-7,TGCAGTGCACCCTGGTTGAGGGGAAACTCCTACGAGCAGTACTTC,CSAPWLRGNSYEQYF
TRBV5-1,NA,NA,TRBJ1-4,TGCGCCAGCAGCTTTCAGGGTGCAACTAATGAAAAACTGTTTTTT,CASSFQGATNEKLFF
TRBV30,few,NA,TRBJ2-7,TGTGCCTGGAGTTCTAGTTACGAGCAGTACTTC,CAWSSSYEQYF
TRBV6-4,NA,NA,TRBJ1-1,TGTGCCAGCAGTCTCCGGGCCGCGACACCTACTGAAGCTTTCTTT,CASSLRAATPTEAFF